Following are 10 T cell receptor beta chains from one sample sequenced in a study of blood T cells in healthy people across ages. A sample-barcoded 5' primer and a J-beta primer mix were used in a second PCR of roughly 6 to 11 cycles. TCRdb re-called the 5' RACE reads with MiXCR, one entry per CDR3 protein. The sample contains hundreds of thousands of distinct CDR3 sequences, approximately 30% of which appear only once. The sample consisted of blood. The receptors were sampled from a woman aged 80 or over in good health.

This clonotype showed up just a few times. The CDR3 sequence is CSARGTGDSYEQYF. The DNA for the CDR3 is TGCAGTGCTAGAGGGACAGGGGACTCCTACGAGCAGTACTTC. The chain employs TRBV20-1 and TRBJ2-7, with 9 bases lining up with TRBD1. Germline CDR1 is DFQATT and CDR2 is SNEGSKA (reference sequence). The trim removed 1 base at V and 0 bases at J, leaving 1 base unmatched. The length of the CDR3 is 14 residues.

In its sample, this clonotype was seen many times. Germline is not matched at one junction end, which may reflect a read error. This rearrangement joins TRBV5-1 to TRBJ1-2; D call uncertain. Germline V gene sequence: CDR1 SGHRS, CDR2 YFSETQ. This CDR3 comprises 14 residues. The CDR3 protein is CASTLEGRNYGYTF. CDR3 DNA: TGCGCCAGCACCTTGGAAGGCAGAAACTATGGCTACACCTTC.

A word on this clonotype: A much larger clone sits a single nucleotide away, making a read error possible. The chain uses TRBV27 and TRBJ2-1; D is possibly TRBD1 (5 bases). This CDR3 comprises 16 residues. Germline V gene lookup returns CDR1 MNHEY and CDR2 SMNVEV (reference sequence). CDR3 DNA: TGTGCCAGCAGTATGGGGCCCCCGAGCTCCTACAGTGAGCAGTTCTTC. Amino acid sequence: CASSMGPPSSYSEQFF.

The chain is built from TRBV12-3 or TRBV12-4 and TRBJ1-6; TRBD1 aligns across 7 bases. The trim removed 5 bases at V and 6 bases at J, leaving 4 bases unmatched. This CDR3 contains 14 residues. The CDR3, as DNA: TGTGCCAGCAGTCCGGGACAGACTAATTCACCCCTCCACTTT. Protein sequence: CASSPGQTNSPLHF.

This clonotype occurred a few times. The rearrangement joins TRBV3-1 to TRBJ2-3; 7 nucleotides match TRBD2. CDR1 is LGHDT and CDR2 is YNNKEL in the germline V gene (reference sequence). Unmatched junction bases numbered 6, after V lost 0 bases and J lost 3 bases. The CDR3 consists of 16 residues. CDR3 nucleotides: TGTGCCAGCAGCCAAGACTGGGGGGGGGTGACAGATACGCAGTATTTT. As protein: CASSQDWGGVTDTQYF.

The chain joins TRBV30 to TRBJ2-3, with D tentatively TRBD1 (6 bases). The CDR3 is 13 amino acids. With 1 base removed from V and 6 bases from J, the gap between germline ends came to 11 bases. Germline values: CDR1 GTSNPN, CDR2 SVGIG (reference sequence). Here the CDR3 DNA reads TGTGCCTGGAGTGCCCGGGACACGGATACGCAGTATTTT. Translating it yields CAWSARDTDTQYF.

The V gene is TRBV20-1, the J gene TRBJ1-2; D uncertain. The V gene's germline CDR1 is DFQATT and CDR2 SNEGSKA (reference sequence). CDR3 length: 13 residues. V was shortened by 5 bases and J by 3 bases, with 13 bases between the two germline ends. CDR3 residues: CSARPPGDYGYTF. DNA for the CDR3: TGCAGTGCTCGACCGCCGGGTGACTATGGCTACACCTTC.

The V call is TRBV30, the J call TRBJ2-1; 9 bases are a match to TRBD2. The germline gives CDR1 GTSNPN, CDR2 SVGIG (reference sequence). This CDR3 has 15 amino acids. V lost 0 bases and J lost 5; bases outside the gene matches: 5. The CDR3 region is CAWSVRLADDNEQFF. Here the CDR3 DNA reads TGTGCCTGGAGTGTACGACTAGCGGACGACAATGAGCAGTTCTTC.

On this clonotype itself: A much larger clone lies one base from this, so it may be a read error. This sequence joins TRBV2 and TRBJ2-5, with TRBD2 as a possible D gene (6 bases). Trimming took off 2 bases at V and 11 bases at J, with 12 bases between the two ends. The CDR3 sequence is 12 residues long. The germline gives CDR1 SNHLY, CDR2 FYNNEI. The CDR3 reads CASSETAREQYF. Here the CDR3 DNA reads TGTGCCAGCAGTGAAACCGCACGGGAGCAGTACTTC. The entire variable domain, with the rest obtained from reference TRBV2 and TRBJ2-5, is as follows: EPEVTQTPSHQVTQMGQEVILRCVPISNHLYFYWYRQILGQKVEFLVSFYNNEISEKSEIFDDQFSVERPDGSNFTLKIRSTKLEDSAMYFCASSETAREQYFGPGTRLLVL.

There are many counts of this clonotype. The V gene is TRBV3-1, the J gene TRBJ2-7; 8 nucleotides agree with TRBD1. The CDR3 length is 13 residues. CDR1 is LGHDT, CDR2 YNNKEL, per germline (reference sequence). J lost 12 bases, V lost 1 base, and 8 bases had no gene match. The CDR3 nucleotides read TGTGCCAGCAGCCAAGGACGGACAGGGCGTCCGTACTTC. This translates into CASSQGRTGRPYF.